What follows describes a single TCR beta chain. The record originates from a study of blood T cell repertoires in COVID-19. For the study at large: Specimens from acute and convalescent COVID-19 originated in the United States, Italy and Spain.

The ends were cut back, 5 bases at V and 1 base at J, with 11 bases in the middle. Germline assignment: CDR1 MNHEY and CDR2 SVGEGT. There are 14 residues in the CDR3. Study members were between roughly 18 and 89 years old and lived in roughly 24 US regions. Produced via immunoSEQ multiplex PCR; TCRdb's table is partial and in-frame only. The sample has a few hundred thousand clones; 90% are singletons. The chain has TRBV6-2 or TRBV6-3 and TRBJ1-1; TRBD1 is a possible D gene (6 bases). The sequence derives from a young man who had recovered from COVID-19. Sequencing was carried out using PBMCs or T cells enriched from blood (not recorded which). CDR3 nucleotides: TGTGCCAGCAGTCGACAGGAGTGGAACACTGAAGCTTTCTTT. It encodes CASSRQEWNTEAFF.